This entry describes one T cell receptor (beta chain). What it binds is unknown. Other DNA variants within this sample encode the same CDR3. The source of the sample is a study of radiation and T cells in renal cell carcinoma. Study details: Nephrectomy followed 15 Gy stereotactic body radiation by 4 weeks.

Overall study findings and caveats: Top tumor clonotypes rose in blood 2 weeks post-radiation, then contracted. Pretreatment tumor biopsies were lacking, so baseline clonotypes are unknown.

Time point meaning: blood 2 weeks post-SBRT. Documented treatment: 15 Gy SBRT to primary tumor, nephrectomy 4 weeks later. Clear cell pathology was present in this patient's renal cell carcinoma. Data came from immunoSEQ multiplex PCR; TCRdb stores just in-frame clones and leaves some out. This table has almost 50,000 clones, approximately 80% appearing once. The receptor was isolated from a woman in her 70s with renal cell carcinoma. The material sequenced was blood, taken from a patient whose treatment included radiotherapy and nephrectomy.

CDR3 loop: CASSYSPIRNEQFF. The CDR3 DNA reads TGTGCCAGCAGTTACTCCCCCATACGCAATGAGCAGTTCTTC. The V and J genes are TRBV6-5 and TRBJ2-1, with D uncertain. The CDR3 has 14 residues. Germline V gene sequence: CDR1 MNHEY, CDR2 SVGAGI. V lost 0 bases and J 6 bases, leaving 9 bases between the germline ends.